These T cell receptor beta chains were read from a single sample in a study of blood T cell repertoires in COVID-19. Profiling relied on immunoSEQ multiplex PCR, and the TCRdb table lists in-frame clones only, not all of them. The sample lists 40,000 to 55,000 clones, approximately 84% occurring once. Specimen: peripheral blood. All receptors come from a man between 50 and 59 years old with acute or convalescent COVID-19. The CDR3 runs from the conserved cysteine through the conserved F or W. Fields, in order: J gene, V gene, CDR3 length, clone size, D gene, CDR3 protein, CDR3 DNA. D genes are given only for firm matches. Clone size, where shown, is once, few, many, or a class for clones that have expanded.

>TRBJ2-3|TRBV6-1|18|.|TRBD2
CASSDLAGGTSSTDTQYF
TGTGCCAGCAGTGACCTAGCGGGAGGCACCTCTAGCACAGATACGCAGTATTTT
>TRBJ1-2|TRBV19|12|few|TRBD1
CASQGQNYGYTF
TGTGCCAGTCAGGGACAGAACTATGGCTACACCTTC
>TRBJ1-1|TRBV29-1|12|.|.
CSVEDVNTEAFF
TGCAGCGTTGAAGACGTGAACACTGAAGCTTTCTTT
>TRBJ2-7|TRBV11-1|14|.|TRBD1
CASSSRTGNDEQYF
TGTGCCAGCAGCTCCCGGACAGGGAACGACGAGCAGTACTTC
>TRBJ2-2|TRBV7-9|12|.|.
CASSKSTGELFF
TGTGCCAGCAGCAAGAGCACCGGGGAGCTGTTTTTT
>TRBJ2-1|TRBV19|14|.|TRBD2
CASSFGTSGSQEFF
TGTGCCAGTAGTTTTGGGACTAGCGGTTCACAGGAGTTCTTC
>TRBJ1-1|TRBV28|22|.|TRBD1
CASSFEIPGQGPTFRVNTEAFF
TGTGCCAGCAGTTTCGAAATCCCCGGACAGGGGCCTACATTTCGGGTGAACACTGAAGCTTTCTTT
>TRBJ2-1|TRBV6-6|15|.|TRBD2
CASRDSGGPANEQFF
TGTGCCAGCAGGGATAGCGGGGGGCCCGCAAATGAGCAGTTCTTC
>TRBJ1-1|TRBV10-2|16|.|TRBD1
CASSERDRGLNTEAFF
TGCGCCAGCAGTGAGAGGGACAGGGGTCTGAACACTGAAGCTTTCTTT
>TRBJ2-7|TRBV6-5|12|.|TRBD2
CASSFGTNEQYF
TGTGCCAGCAGCTTCGGGACTAACGAGCAGTACTTC
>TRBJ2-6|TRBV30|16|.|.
CAWSPMTVSGANVLTF
TGTGCCTGGAGTCCGATGACAGTCTCTGGGGCCAACGTCCTGACTTTC
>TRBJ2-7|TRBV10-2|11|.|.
CASSVGPEQYF
TGCGCCAGCAGTGTTGGGCCCGAGCAGTACTTC
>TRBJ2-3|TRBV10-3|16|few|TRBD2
CAISVRSGGGTDTQYF
TGTGCCATCAGTGTCCGTAGCGGGGGGGGCACAGATACGCAGTATTTT
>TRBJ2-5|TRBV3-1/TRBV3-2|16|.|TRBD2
CASTTLAGGPDGTQYF
TGTGCCAGCACCACACTAGCGGGAGGGCCGGACGGGACCCAGTACTTC
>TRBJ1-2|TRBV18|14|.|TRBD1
CASSPPGQAHSYTF
TGTGCCAGCTCACCACCGGGACAGGCCCACAGCTACACCTTC
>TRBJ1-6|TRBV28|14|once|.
CASGGAEGNSPLHF
TGTGCCTCGGGGGGGGCAGAAGGTAATTCACCCCTCCACTTT
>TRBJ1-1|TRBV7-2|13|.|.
CASSATANTEAFF
TGTGCCAGCAGCGCCACAGCGAACACTGAAGCTTTCTTT
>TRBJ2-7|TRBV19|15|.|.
CASSISARNYYEQYF
TGTGCCAGTAGTATTAGTGCCAGGAATTACTACGAGCAGTACTTC
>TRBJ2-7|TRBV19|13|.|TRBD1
CASSVDRGYEQYF
TGTGCCAGTAGTGTGGACAGGGGGTACGAGCAGTACTTC
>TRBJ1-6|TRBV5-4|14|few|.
CASQRDFNNSPLHF
TGTGCCAGCCAGCGGGACTTCAATAATTCACCCCTCCACTTT
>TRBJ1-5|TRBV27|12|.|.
CASSSLNQPQHF
TGTGCCAGCAGTTCACTCAATCAGCCCCAGCATTTT
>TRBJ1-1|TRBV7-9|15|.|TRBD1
CASSETGALNTEAFF
TGTGCCAGCAGCGAAACAGGGGCCCTGAACACTGAAGCTTTCTTT
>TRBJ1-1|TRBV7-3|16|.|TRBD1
CASSLNPGQGASEAFF
TGTGCCAGCAGCTTAAATCCGGGACAGGGGGCGTCTGAAGCTTTCTTT
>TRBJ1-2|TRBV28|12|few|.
CASSQQDYGYTF
TGTGCCAGCAGTCAACAGGACTATGGCTACACCTTC
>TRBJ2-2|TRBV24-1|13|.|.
CATSGLSTGELFF
TGTGCCACCAGTGGTCTGTCCACCGGGGAGCTGTTTTTT
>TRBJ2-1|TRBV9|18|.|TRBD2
CASSVGLAGSSSYNEQFF
TGTGCCAGCAGCGTCGGACTAGCGGGGAGTTCCTCCTACAATGAGCAGTTCTTC
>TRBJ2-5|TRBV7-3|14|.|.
CASSLSGNQETQYF
TGTGCCAGCAGCTTATCGGGGAACCAAGAGACCCAGTACTTC
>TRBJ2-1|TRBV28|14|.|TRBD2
CASSPTSGRDEQFF
TGTGCCAGCAGCCCAACTAGCGGGCGCGATGAGCAGTTCTTC
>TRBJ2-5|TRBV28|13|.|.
CASTPGVSQTQYF
TGTGCCAGCACCCCAGGGGTGTCGCAGACCCAGTACTTC
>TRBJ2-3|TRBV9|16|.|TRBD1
CASSPDAGTDTDTQYF
TGTGCCAGCAGCCCCGACGCCGGGACAGACACAGATACGCAGTATTTT
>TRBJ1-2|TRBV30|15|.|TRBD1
CACRDRGRTNYGYTF
TGTGCCTGCCGGGACAGGGGTCGAACGAACTATGGCTACACCTTC
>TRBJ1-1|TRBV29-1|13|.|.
CSVSPGRGTEAFF
TGCAGCGTCTCCCCGGGTCGGGGCACTGAAGCTTTCTTT
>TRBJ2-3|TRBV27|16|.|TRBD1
CASSPPPGTGPDTQYF
TGTGCCAGCAGTCCGCCCCCCGGGACAGGTCCTGATACGCAGTATTTT
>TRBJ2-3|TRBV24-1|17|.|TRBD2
CATSDFPSGSDSDTQYF
TGTGCCACCAGTGATTTTCCTAGCGGGAGCGACTCAGATACGCAGTATTTT
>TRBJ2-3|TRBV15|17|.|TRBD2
CATSRDRIGGVEDTQYF
TGTGCCACCAGCAGAGATCGGATCGGGGGGGTGGAAGATACGCAGTATTTT
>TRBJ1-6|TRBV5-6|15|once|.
CASSLTGTGNSPLHF
TGTGCCAGCAGCTTGACAGGAACCGGGAATTCACCCCTCCACTTT
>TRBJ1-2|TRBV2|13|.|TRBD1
CASRRQGTYGYTF
TGTGCCAGCAGGAGACAGGGGACCTATGGCTACACCTTC
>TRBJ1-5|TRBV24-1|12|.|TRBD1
CATSRGPQPQHF
TGTGCCACCAGCAGGGGGCCTCAGCCCCAGCATTTT
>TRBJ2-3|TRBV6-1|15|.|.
CASSELNSPGDTQYF
TGTGCCAGCAGTGAATTAAACAGTCCGGGGGATACGCAGTATTTT
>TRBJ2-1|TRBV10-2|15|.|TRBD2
CASRTSGGRVGEQFF
TGCGCCAGCAGGACTAGCGGGGGCCGGGTGGGTGAGCAGTTCTTC
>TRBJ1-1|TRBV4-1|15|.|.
CASSSGRGRNTEAFF
TGCGCCAGCAGCTCAGGTAGGGGCCGGAACACTGAAGCTTTCTTT
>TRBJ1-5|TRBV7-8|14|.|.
CASSSPGINQPQHF
TGTGCCAGCAGCTCCCCGGGTATCAATCAGCCCCAGCATTTT
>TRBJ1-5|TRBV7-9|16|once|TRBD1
CASSLDEGADDQPQHF
TGTGCCAGCAGCTTAGATGAGGGGGCAGACGATCAGCCCCAGCATTTT
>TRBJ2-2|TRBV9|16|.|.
CASSVDPGWGTGELFF
TGTGCCAGCAGCGTAGACCCGGGATGGGGAACCGGGGAGCTGTTTTTT